The 4 T cell receptor beta chains reported below all come from one sample, sequenced in a study of long-term antiretroviral therapy in people with HIV. The run of the v3.0 immunoSEQ assay was at survey level. Produced via immunoSEQ multiplex PCR; TCRdb's table is partial and in-frame only. The profile covers fewer than 35,000 clones, with roughly 80% appearing a single time and under 8.5% taken by the ten largest. Sequenced here: unsorted PBMCs, sampled 2 years after starting antiretroviral therapy. The receptors originated from a woman aged 45-65 years with HIV.

This chain connects TRBV19 to TRBJ1-4; D is undetermined. Trimming left V 4 bases short and J 0 bases short, with 12 bases between. This CDR3 spans 16 amino acids. Per the germline V gene, CDR1 is LNHDA and CDR2 is SQIVND (reference sequence). The chain's CDR3 is CASSKRFGPTNEKLFF. For the CDR3, the DNA is TGTGCCAGTAGTAAACGGTTCGGACCAACTAATGAAAAACTGTTTTTT.

The chain recombines TRBV11-2 with TRBJ1-1; D unclear. CDR3 length: 15 residues. Trimming took off 1 base at V and 0 bases at J, with 9 bases between the two ends. Germline CDR1 reads SGHAT; CDR2 reads FQNNGV. The CDR3 region has the DNA TGTGCCAGCAGCTTAGGGTTGGGGATGAACACTGAAGCTTTCTTT. It is translated as CASSLGLGMNTEAFF.

This rearrangement joins TRBV19 to TRBJ1-2; D possibly corresponds to TRBD1 (6 bases). The CDR3 totals 12 residues. CDR1 and CDR2 (germline): LNHDA, SQIVND (reference sequence). V lost 4 bases and J lost 14, with 17 bases in between. The CDR3 DNA sequence: TGTGCCAGTAGTAGTCAGGGGCGAGAAGGAACCTTC. Translated: CASSSQGREGTF.

The CDR3 DNA sequence: TGTGCCAGCAGTGGCCGGGACAGGGGTCTTATTACTTCCTACAATGAGCAGTTCTTC. Amino acids: CASSGRDRGLITSYNEQFF. V is TRBV2 and J is TRBJ2-1, with TRBD1 matching 10 bases. With V trimmed by 4 bases and J by 1 base, 13 bases remained unmatched. The germline V gene has CDR1 SNHLY and CDR2 FYNNEI. The CDR3 runs 19 residues.